This T cell receptor (beta chain) emerged from a study of T cells after yellow fever vaccination. Findings and caveats of the study: At around 95% for CD4 and approximately 88% for CD8, most primary-vaccination clones showed up again after the booster.

Generation of TCR cDNA used 5'RACE template switching (which added a universal primer site and UMIs). TCRdb re-derived calls from the 5' RACE reads in MiXCR, one entry per CDR3 protein. The data contain some 500,000 distinct CDR3 sequences, less than 15% of them singletons. Trimming took 6 bases from V and 4 from J; bases not matched to a gene: 7. From germline, CDR1 is DFQATT and CDR2 SNEGSKA (reference sequence). The CDR3 is 14 amino acids. This clonotype was counted ten times or more. The antigen is undetermined. Sequences were derived from PBMCs, sampled on the day of the yellow fever booster vaccination. This TCR was sampled from a man aged 25-40 years who received the YFV17D yellow fever vaccine. The chain links TRBV20-1 to TRBJ2-1; TRBD2 agrees at 9 bases. For the CDR3, the DNA is TGCAGTGCCGGCGGGAGGGCAACGTACAATGAGCAGTTCTTC. Translation gives CSAGGRATYNEQFF.